Listed here is a single T cell receptor beta chain. As to time point: baseline, week 1 (first vaccination visit). Treatment specified: pre-vaccination baseline after standard-of-care therapy. The donor cohort comprised cases of new WHO grade 3 or 4 IDH1-mutant, ATRX-lost astrocytoma. This CDR3 spans 14 amino acids. V was cut by 0 bases and J by 4 bases, with 11 bases left in between. CDR1 and CDR2 from the germline V gene are SGHRS and YFSETQ. The sample is drawn from a study of a mutant IDH1 vaccine in newly diagnosed glioma. Looking at the study overall: Treated patients comprised around 62% males and approximately 38% females, mean age about 40 years. It was radiotherapy, temozolomide, or both that patients received previously, with most receiving both.

Assay used: immunoSEQ multiplex PCR; TCRdb lists only in-frame clones, some missing. The sample carries approximately 52,000 clones, roughly 80% recorded once. This clonotype originated in a woman aged 35 to 49 with glioma. The rearrangement links TRBV5-1 to TRBJ2-7, with a tentative D call TRBD1 (5 bases). Specimen: PBMCs, collected from a glioma patient treated with radiotherapy, temozolomide or both. The CDR3 spells CASSLAAGKYEQYF. CDR3 bases: TGCGCCAGCAGCTTGGCTGCAGGGAAATACGAGCAGTACTTC.